This T cell receptor (beta chain) is drawn from a study of T cell responses to AZD1222 COVID-19 vaccine (dated by TCRdb to the early 2020s). About the study as a whole: TCR sequencing covered some 250 trial participants: 200 to 210 given two doses of AZD1222 and 26 given two doses of MenACWY control vaccine. Enrollment into the trials was organized by age into subgroups of 18-55, 56-69 and 70-plus years, and those subgroups contained approximately 150, 30 and 60 TCR-sequenced participants, respectively. What the research found in general, with its limitations: After two AZD1222 doses, both the breadth and the depth of spike-specific TCRs were significantly higher than at day 0 and than in MenACWY recipients. Vaccine-associated CD4 TCRs spanned the whole spike protein, with dominant responses in regions 160-218 and 743-854. In the small 56-69-year group, the increase in depth fell short of significance, most likely because of low power. Conclusions about previously exposed vaccinees are limited because only a handful of AZD1222 recipients were SARS-CoV-2 seropositive at baseline. No day 14 peak-response samples were available, so repertoires were characterized only after the peak T cell response. Most participants were white British and females outnumbered males, and the authors suggested that clonal diversity may have been underestimated. Reportedly, almost half of the unique spike-specific TCRs recognized epitopes lying outside the regions that are mutated in the B.1.351 and B.1.1.7 variants.

Turning to this clone: No cognate antigen has been identified for it. Base qualities are not provided; no much larger clone lies one nucleotide away.

The CDR3 regions of human TCRbeta chains were analyzed by immunosequencing. On the authors' methods: TCRs in the repertoires were compared against a reference library of SARS-CoV-2-specific TCRs that had been generated with the MIRA antigen-specificity platform. Breadth meant the fraction of unique TCRs that were SARS-CoV-2-associated, whereas depth meant the fraction of total T cells that were SARS-CoV-2-associated. Using the MIRA data, each spike-specific TCR was assigned both to the spike region to which the TCR was reactive and to a CD4 or CD8 class. Log10-transformed breadth and depth values were compared by one-way ANOVA with Sidak's multiple comparisons tests. The table comes from immuneACCESS by way of TCRdb, which keeps in-frame sequences with V and J called. Part of the clones is missing from these tables; in studies checked, under half for an unresolved V gene and the rest for unknown reasons. V, J and clone size derive from that table, while D and trimming were established from the DNA sequence. This sample lists roughly 120,000 clones; 70% to 90% were detected once. The ten largest clones represent roughly 15% of the sample.

Trimming takes 1 base from V and 0 bases from J, and the germline ends sit 9 bases apart. The germline V gene specifies MGHRA as CDR1 and YSYEKL as CDR2. The CDR3 has 15 amino acids, counting the end cysteine and phenylalanine. Only the CDR3 part of the read is kept: 45 bases, read in frame from the first base. Per the publication, the time point label means: about 28 days (+/-7) after the second vaccine dose. AZD1222 recipients with second doses at about 4 weeks or about 12 weeks were pooled, because spike-specific TCR depth and breadth did not differ between schedules. Vaccinee samples came from UK trials COV001 and COV002, including a single-blind randomized controlled phase 2/3 trial of AZD1222 (ChAdOx1 nCoV-19) in healthy adults. For TCRbeta chain sequencing, PBMC samples were collected from trial participants at day 0 and at day 28 after the second dose.

This receptor was taken from an adult who received the AZD1222 COVID-19 vaccine. Recombination linked TRBV4-1 to TRBJ1-2, with TRBD1 tentatively as D gene (5 bases match). Sequenced here: peripheral blood, sampled 28 days after the second AZD1222 dose. Here the CDR3 is given as CASSQVGVSNYGYTF. The bases read TGCGCCAGCAGCCAAGTGGGGGTCTCTAACTATGGCTACACCTTC.